These 11 T cell receptor beta chains were all obtained from the same sample, sequenced in a study of T cell clonality in common variable immunodeficiency. Findings and limits, study-wide: Fewer deletions and N-nucleotide insertions were reportedly seen in common variable immunodeficiency TCR beta sequences.

Some clones are missing from TCRdb's copy, which holds only in-frame ones; the method was immunoSEQ multiplex PCR. Recorded here are fewer than 30,000 clones, with no singletons, and the ten leading clones hold 29%. The antigens for these receptors are not known. The sequencing input was peripheral blood mononuclear cells. The receptors originated from a human donor with common variable immunodeficiency.

A word on this clone: The CDR3 goes on 3 residues after the read ends, and that part is filled in from the germline J gene. The gene calls are TRBV30 and TRBJ2-4; 8 nucleotides line up with TRBD1. V shed 3 bases and J 1 base; nucleotides not matched to a gene: 5. The CDR3 loop spans 15 amino acids. Germline loops: CDR1 GTSNPN, CDR2 SVGIG (reference sequence). CDR3 bases read: TGTGCCTGGAGGGACAGGGAGAGGGCCAAAAACATT. This sequence encodes CAWRDRERAKNI. The full CDR3 is CAWRDRERAKNIQYF.

This clone was found many times. From the germline J gene comes the end of the CDR3, since the read stops 3 residues before it. This chain connects TRBV6-2 or TRBV6-3 to TRBJ1-1, with D uncertain. Germline CDR1 is MNHEY and CDR2 is SVGEGT. Deletions cut 0 bases from V and 4 bases from J, with 12 bases between. The CDR3 has 15 residues. The CDR3 DNA, read in part, is TGTGCCAGCAGTTACTCAACTAGAGTGGGCACTGAA. Its translation is CASSYSTRVGTE. The whole CDR3 sequence reads CASSYSTRVGTEAFF.

The table lists this clone with a few counts. With the read ending 3 residues before the CDR3 end, the germline J gene is used to fill in that end. The chain uses TRBV7-2 and TRBJ1-2; 9 nucleotides line up with TRBD1. The CDR3 runs to 14 residues. V was clipped by 5 bases and J by 4 bases; unmatched bases: 5. Germline CDR1 SGHTA, CDR2 FQGNSA. CDR3 DNA, as far as it was read: TGTGCCAGCAGCCCACAGACAGGGGGCTATGGC. Protein sequence: CASSPQTGGYG. In full, the CDR3 is CASSPQTGGYGYTF.

This clone has a handful of counts. The read terminates 3 residues ahead of where the CDR3 ends, so the germline J gene completes it. The chain couples TRBV30 to TRBJ2-7; 9 positions match TRBD1. Looked up from germline, CDR1 is GTSNPN and CDR2 is SVGIG (reference sequence). The CDR3 consists of 13 residues. Trimming at V came to 1 base and at J to 4 bases, leaving 2 bases not matched to a gene. The sequenced CDR3 bases are TGTGCCTGGAGTGCGGGACAGGGATACGAG. It yields the protein CAWSAGQGYE. The CDR3 in its entirety is CAWSAGQGYEQYF. Together with reference TRBV30 and TRBJ2-7, the CDR3 gives the full variable domain: SQTIHQWPATLVQPVGSPLSLECTVEGTSNPNLYWYRQAAGRGLQLLFYSVGIGQISSEVPQNLSASRPQDRQFILSSKKLLLSDSGFYLCAWSAGQGYEQYFGPGTRLTVT.

A word on this clone: The CDR3 is cut off 3 residues early in the read; its end comes from the germline J gene. The V call is TRBV5-3, the J call TRBJ1-3; TRBD1 agrees at 9 bases. TRBV5-3 is classed as an ORF, of uncertain function. V was pared by 5 bases and J by 3 bases, with 3 bases of the junction left unmatched. The CDR3 totals 14 residues. CDR3 DNA, as far as it was read: TGTGCCAGAAGGTCGGACAGGGGTGGAAACACC. It is translated as CARRSDRGGNT. The full-length CDR3 reads as CARRSDRGGNTIYF.

This clone was recorded at least ten times. The read ends 3 residues before the CDR3 terminus; that terminus is restored from the germline J gene. V and J are TRBV30 and TRBJ2-6; possible D gene TRBD1, 5 bases. CDR1 and CDR2 from the germline V gene are GTSNPN and SVGIG (reference sequence). V was cut by 8 bases and J by 0 bases, with 11 bases left in between. The CDR3 totals 14 residues. CDR3 loop: CARTGSSGANVLTF. The DNA read from the CDR3 is TGTGCCCGTACAGGCTCCTCTGGGGCCAACGTC.

This clone showed up just a few times. The read comes to an end 3 residues before the CDR3 does, leaving the germline J gene to fill in the end. The rearrangement uses TRBV19 and TRBJ1-1, with 7 bases that match TRBD1. The CDR3 totals 16 residues. Germline assignment: CDR1 LNHDA and CDR2 SQIVND (reference sequence). The trim removed 6 bases at V and 1 base at J, leaving 11 bases unmatched. CDR3 loop: CASSLWDSAPNTEAFF. The sequenced part of the CDR3 DNA is TGTGCCAGTAGCCTCTGGGACAGCGCTCCGAACACTGAA.

Details on this clone: The CDR3 goes on 3 residues after the read ends, and that part is filled in from the germline J gene. This chain joins TRBV7-9 and TRBJ2-2; possible D gene TRBD1, 5 bases. This CDR3 contains 15 residues. Trimming pared 6 bases from V and 1 base from J, leaving 12 bases between. Germline loops: CDR1 SEHNR, CDR2 FQNEAQ (reference sequence). CDR3 bases read: TGTGCCAGCAGTTCAGGGCAGGTGAACACCGGGGAG. This translates into CASSSGQVNTGE. The complete CDR3 sequence is CASSSGQVNTGELFF.

To note about this clone: The DNA ends 3 residues before the CDR3 does, and the rest of the CDR3 is filled in from the germline J gene. The chain links TRBV7-2 to TRBJ1-2, with 7 bases identical to TRBD1. The V and J ends lost 7 bases and 7 bases, in that order; junction bases with no gene match: 9. The CDR3 sequence is 13 residues long. The germline V gene encodes CDR1 SGHTA and CDR2 FQGNSA. The chain's CDR3 is CASTLGAGGGYTF. Partial CDR3 DNA: TGTGCCAGCACCCTTGGGGCAGGGGGTGGC.

Remarks on this clone: The read halts 3 residues ahead of the CDR3 end, with the missing end drawn from the germline J gene. Other DNA sequences within the sample encode an identical CDR3. The rearrangement uses TRBV19 and TRBJ2-3; 7 nucleotides line up with TRBD1. The V gene end was trimmed by 8 bases and the J gene end by 5 bases; junction bases not matched to a gene: 1. The CDR3 length is 11 residues. Germline V gene lookup returns CDR1 LNHDA and CDR2 SQIVND (reference sequence). The CDR3 region is CASRQGDTQYF. CDR3 bases read: TGTGCCAGTCGACAGGGAGATACG.

Only a few counts were recorded for this clone. The read stops 3 residues short of the end of the CDR3; the missing end is completed from the germline J gene. The chain recombines TRBV7-3 with TRBJ2-3; D perhaps matches TRBD2 (5 bases). CDR1 and CDR2 (germline): SGHTA, FQGTGA. This CDR3 has 14 amino acids. Trimming shortened V by 5 bases and J by 2 bases, and 11 bases separated the two germline ends. The CDR3 is CASSRGGPTDTQYF. The CDR3 DNA, read in part, is TGTGCCAGCAGCCGGGGTGGACCCACAGATACG.